Below, 20 T cell receptor beta chains from the same sample are listed, as sequenced in a study of T-cell memory formation after mild COVID-19. One entry per CDR3 protein results from TCRdb running MiXCR on the 5' RACE reads. Found here are about 450,000 distinct CDR3 sequences, 23% of them singletons; the top ten hold 13%. The sample was PBMCs or a T cell subset sorted from them (not recorded which). The source of these receptors is an adult woman who had mild COVID-19 (a few samples of this study predate the infection). Cell type and time point are not known.

This clonotype was picked up a small number of times. The chain joins TRBV20-1 to TRBJ2-4; TRBD2 might be the D (6 bases). CDR3 length equals 12 residues. With 5 bases removed from V and 11 bases from J, the gap between germline ends came to 16 bases. CDR1 and CDR2 from the germline V gene are DFQATT and SNEGSKA (reference sequence). The CDR3 nucleotides are TGCAGTGCTTGTAGTGTTGCGGGGCTTCAGTACTTC. Amino acids: CSACSVAGLQYF.

This sequence joins TRBV29-1 and TRBJ1-1, with TRBD1 matching over 9 bases. CDR1 is SQVTM and CDR2 is ANQGSEA in the germline V gene. This CDR3 has 13 amino acids. The V gene end was trimmed by 5 bases and the J gene end by 5 bases; junction bases not matched to a gene: 6. CDR3 nucleotides: TGCAGCGTTACAGGGGGCGGAAATACTGAAGCTTTCTTT. Protein product: CSVTGGGNTEAFF.

The V call is TRBV20-1, the J call TRBJ2-3; 7 nucleotides align to TRBD1. CDR1 is DFQATT and CDR2 is SNEGSKA in the germline V gene (reference sequence). J lost 0 bases, V lost 3 bases, and 6 bases had no gene match. CDR3 length: 15 amino acids. This chain's CDR3 is CSARGQSLSTDTQYF. CDR3 DNA sequence: TGCAGTGCTAGGGGACAGAGCCTTAGCACAGATACGCAGTATTTT.

This clonotype was recorded a few times. CDR3 sequence reads: CASRVNTDGSGANVLTF. CDR3 in DNA: TGTGCCAGCAGAGTAAACACCGACGGCTCTGGGGCCAACGTCCTGACTTTC. V usage is TRBV2 and J usage is TRBJ2-6; D is uncertain. CDR1 and CDR2 (germline): SNHLY, FYNNEI. The CDR3 length is 17 residues. The V gene lost 6 bases and the J gene lost 0 bases, with 15 bases spanning the gap. The complete variable domain, with remaining parts taken from reference TRBV2 and TRBJ2-6, reads EPEVTQTPSHQVTQMGQEVILRCVPISNHLYFYWYRQILGQKVEFLVSFYNNEISEKSEIFDDQFSVERPDGSNFTLKIRSTKLEDSAMYFCASRVNTDGSGANVLTFGAGSRLTVL.

This rearrangement joins TRBV7-8 to TRBJ2-2; TRBD2 is a possible D gene (6 bases). The CDR3 is made up of 16 amino acids. The germline CDR1 and CDR2 sequences are SGHVS and FQNEAQ. V gave up 6 bases and J gave up 4 bases, with 18 bases separating them. CDR3 bases: TGTGCCAGCAGATTAAGCGGGTTTTCAGTCACCGGGGAGCTGTTTTTT. This sequence encodes CASRLSGFSVTGELFF.

Only a few counts were recorded for this clonotype. One end of the junction varies from germline; a read error may be responsible. The V call is TRBV7-7, the J call TRBJ2-1; TRBD2 matches 12 bases. In germline, CDR1 is SSHAT, CDR2 FNYEAQ (reference sequence). The CDR3 is 16 residues long. For the CDR3, the DNA is TGTGCTAGCAGCCCCTCACTAGCGGGAGGTACCCATGAGCAGTTCTTC. Translating gives CASSPSLAGGTHEQFF.

This clonotype was detected only a few times. The CDR3 protein is CASSSRGRWETQYF. Written as DNA, the CDR3 is TGTGCCAGCAGTTCCCGGGGACGTTGGGAGACCCAGTACTTC. V and J are TRBV6-5 and TRBJ2-5; D possibly uses TRBD1 or TRBD2 (5 bases each). The CDR3 has 14 residues. The germline gives CDR1 MNHEY, CDR2 SVGAGI. V was cut by 4 bases and J by 5 bases, with 14 bases left in between.

This clonotype has more than one count but fewer than ten. The CDR3 DNA is TGTGCCAGCAGTTCGGGACAGGGGCCACCGGACGAGCAGTACTTC. Protein sequence: CASSSGQGPPDEQYF. The chain recombines TRBV12-3 or TRBV12-4 with TRBJ2-7; TRBD1 matches 10 bases. CDR3 length: 15 amino acids. V trimming: 4 bases; J trimming: 5 bases; junction bases outside the gene matches: 8.

The rearrangement links TRBV4-1 to TRBJ2-5, with D perhaps being TRBD1 or TRBD2 (5 bases each). V was trimmed by 0 bases and J by 6 bases, leaving 20 bases between them. Per the germline V gene, CDR1 is MGHRA and CDR2 is YSYEKL. The CDR3 is made up of 17 amino acids. CDR3 in amino acids: CASSQDGRGHRGKTQYF. The DNA of the CDR3 is TGCGCCAGCAGCCAAGATGGTCGCGGACATCGGGGAAAGACCCAGTACTTC.

This clonotype was counted only a few times. The chain is built from TRBV20-1 and TRBJ2-4, with a weak D call TRBD1 (6 bases). Trimming took off 1 base at V and 5 bases at J, with 15 bases between the two ends. CDR1 DFQATT and CDR2 SNEGSKA come from the germline V gene (reference sequence). The CDR3 loop spans 15 amino acids. CDR3 amino acids: CSARGPTGLENIQYF. The CDR3 coding sequence is TGCAGTGCTAGAGGGCCGACAGGTTTGGAAAACATTCAGTACTTC.

The chain recombines TRBV29-1 with TRBJ2-1, with 8 bases that match TRBD1. The V gene's germline CDR1 is SQVTM and CDR2 ANQGSEA. The ends lost 8 bases at V and 2 bases at J; junction bases unmatched: 8. CDR3 length equals 14 residues. DNA for the CDR3: TGCAGCACACGGACAGGGAAAACCTACAATGAGCAGTTCTTC. Translating gives CSTRTGKTYNEQFF.

The J gene is TRBJ1-1, the V gene TRBV20-1; no clear D gene. The germline gives CDR1 DFQATT, CDR2 SNEGSKA (reference sequence). The CDR3 runs 11 residues. Trimming removed 6 bases at V and 3 bases at J, with 8 bases between. The CDR3 DNA follows: TGCAGTGCCGAAGGGTACACTGAAGCTTTCTTT. This sequence encodes CSAEGYTEAFF.

This chain links TRBV27 with TRBJ2-7; D is possibly TRBD1 (6 bases). The ends were cut back, 6 bases at V and 0 bases at J, with 12 bases in the middle. The CDR3 spans 14 residues. CDR1 and CDR2 (germline): MNHEY, SMNVEV (reference sequence). In nucleotides, the CDR3 is TGTGCCAGCAGGAAGCAGGGGTTCTCCTACGAGCAGTACTTC. The encoded protein is CASRKQGFSYEQYF.

This clonotype was seen a handful of times. This chain joins TRBV11-3 and TRBJ2-1; 13 nucleotides agree with TRBD2. CDR1 and CDR2 (germline): SGHNT, YENEEA. The CDR3 is made up of 15 amino acids. Unmatched junction bases numbered 4, after V lost 3 bases and J lost 8 bases. The CDR3 sequence is CASSFTSGRADEQFF. Written as DNA, the CDR3 is TGTGCCAGCAGCTTTACTAGCGGGAGGGCCGATGAGCAGTTCTTC.

This clonotype turned up a few times. This chain joins TRBV27 and TRBJ2-7, with D possibly being TRBD1 (6 bases). V lost 7 bases, J lost 3 bases, and 13 bases lay in between. This CDR3 contains 13 residues. The germline CDR1 and CDR2 sequences are MNHEY and SMNVEV (reference sequence). The CDR3 DNA follows: TGTGCCAGCACTAGGGCCAGGGGCTACGAGCAGTACTTC. Protein product: CASTRARGYEQYF.

The chain joins TRBV6-5 to TRBJ2-3, with D perhaps matching TRBD2 (5 bases). V lost 0 bases and J 6 bases, leaving 16 bases between the germline ends. Germline V gene sequence: CDR1 MNHEY, CDR2 SVGAGI. This CDR3 spans 16 amino acids. CDR3 amino acids: CASSYSRAGARDTQYF. The CDR3 region has the DNA TGTGCCAGCAGTTACTCGAGGGCAGGAGCCAGGGATACGCAGTATTTT.

The chain joins TRBV5-1 to TRBJ2-5; no reliable D call. V was cut by 0 bases and J by 4 bases, with 13 bases left in between. CDR3 length: 15 residues. Germline CDR1 reads SGHRS; CDR2 reads YFSETQ. The CDR3, as DNA: TGCGCCAGCAGCTTGGCCGGTGCACCAGGAGAGACCCAGTACTTC. Protein product: CASSLAGAPGETQYF.

The sample holds a few counts of this clonotype. The chain employs TRBV27 and TRBJ2-7; 7 bases are a match to TRBD1. This CDR3 has 15 amino acids. Germline lookup yields CDR1 MNHEY and CDR2 SMNVEV (reference sequence). Trimming at V came to 6 bases and at J to 2 bases, leaving 10 bases not matched to a gene. The CDR3 sequence: CASRERQGRPYEQYF. The CDR3 DNA reads as TGTGCCAGCAGAGAGAGACAGGGCCGACCCTACGAGCAGTACTTC.

The chain carries TRBV30 and TRBJ2-3; 10 bases match TRBD2. The CDR3 extends over 15 amino acids. Trimming at V came to 7 bases and at J to 0 bases, leaving 7 bases not matched to a gene. Per germline, CDR1 GTSNPN and CDR2 SVGIG (reference sequence). CDR3 residues: CAYAPLAGSTDTQYF. CDR3 in DNA: TGTGCCTATGCCCCACTAGCGGGGAGCACAGATACGCAGTATTTT.

This clonotype came up a few times. The chain couples TRBV4-1 to TRBJ2-2; D is tentatively TRBD1 or TRBD2 (5 bases each). The length of the CDR3 is 15 residues. Trimming left V 3 bases short and J 2 bases short, with 10 bases between. Germline lookup yields CDR1 MGHRA and CDR2 YSYEKL. CDR3 sequence: CASSHGTENTGELFF. DNA for the CDR3: TGCGCCAGCAGCCACGGGACCGAAAACACCGGGGAGCTGTTTTTT.